This is a list of T cell receptor beta chains from one sample in a study of blood T cell repertoires in COVID-19. Sequencing was performed with immunoSEQ multiplex PCR; in TCRdb, only in-frame clones are kept and a portion is missing. The table has about 310,000 clones, roughly 84% seen once; the top ten hold 1%. The sample taken for sequencing was peripheral blood. These receptors originate from a man in his forties or fifties with active or convalescent COVID-19. Each CDR3 is given with its conserved first and last residue. D genes are given only for firm matches. Size is omitted from some rows. Given values are once, few, many or a class for expanded clones.

v_gene	d_gene	j_gene	abundance	CDR3nt	CDR3aa
TRBV18	-	TRBJ1-1	once	TGTGCCAGCTCACCAACCACAGCCGTGAACACTGAAGCTTTCTTT	CASSPTTAVNTEAFF
TRBV5-1	TRBD2	TRBJ2-7	once	TGCGCCAGCAGCTTGGCCGTGGCGGGAGGTACCTACGAGCAGTACTTC	CASSLAVAGGTYEQYF
TRBV9	-	TRBJ2-3	many	TGTGCCAGCAGCCCCAAGCTCGACACAGATACGCAGTATTTT	CASSPKLDTDTQYF
TRBV6-6	TRBD1	TRBJ1-4	-	TGTGCCAGCAGTTCCTCGACAGGGCAAAATGAAAAACTGTTTTTT	CASSSSTGQNEKLFF
TRBV12-3/TRBV12-4	-	TRBJ1-5	-	TGTGCCAGCAGTCAGGATAGCAATCAGCCCCAGCATTTT	CASSQDSNQPQHF
TRBV5-1	-	TRBJ1-1	-	TGCGCCACCAGCGACTGGGGGGGCGCGAACACTGAAGCTTTCTTT	CATSDWGGANTEAFF
TRBV2	-	TRBJ1-2	once	TGTGCCAGCACAGTCACCCGACGGGGCTATGGCTACACCTTC	CASTVTRRGYGYTF
TRBV5-1	TRBD2	TRBJ2-3	-	TGCGCCAGCAGCGAGCCTAGCGGGGGGGGCACAGATACGCAGTATTTT	CASSEPSGGGTDTQYF
TRBV2	TRBD1	TRBJ1-5	-	TGTGCCAGCCGTCCGGGACAGGGGCGGTCGGCCAATCAGCCCCAGCATTTT	CASRPGQGRSANQPQHF
TRBV28	-	TRBJ1-2	-	TGTGCCAGCAGTTTAAGGGGAGGGGGATCAAACTATGGCTACACCTTC	CASSLRGGGSNYGYTF
TRBV28	-	TRBJ1-1	-	TGTGCCAGCAGCCCCCGGGGGGGGGCGAACACTGAAGCTTTCTTT	CASSPRGGANTEAFF
TRBV3-1/TRBV3-2	TRBD2	TRBJ2-4	-	TGTGCCAGCAGCCAGGATAGCGGGAGATTTACTGCCAAAAACATTCAGTACTTC	CASSQDSGRFTAKNIQYF
TRBV5-1	-	TRBJ2-4	-	TGCGCCAGCAGCTTGGAAGGACATTCAAACATTCAGTACTTC	CASSLEGHSNIQYF
TRBV5-4	TRBD2	TRBJ2-2	-	TGTGCCAGCAGCCAATTAGCGGGGGCAAACACCGGGGAGCTGTTTTTT	CASSQLAGANTGELFF
TRBV7-6	TRBD1	TRBJ2-5	-	TGCACAGTAGGGCAGGGGGCCCAGTACTTC	CTVGQGAQYF
TRBV6-5	-	TRBJ2-7	-	TGTGCCAGCAGTTATCGAGGGCCGCGCGAGCAGTACTTC	CASSYRGPREQYF
TRBV5-4	-	TRBJ2-3	-	TGTGCCAGCAGCTTAGGAGCAGATACGCAGTATTTT	CASSLGADTQYF
TRBV2	TRBD1	TRBJ1-1	-	TGTGCCAGCAGGGAGACAGGGGGGAACACTGAAGCTTTCTTT	CASRETGGNTEAFF
TRBV7-3	-	TRBJ2-2	-	TGTGCCAGCAGCTTAGTGTCAGGGCTCACCGGGGAGCTGTTTTTT	CASSLVSGLTGELFF
TRBV4-1	-	TRBJ1-1	-	TGCGCCAGCAGCCCGGGGTCCTTCCCCTATACGGACACTGAAGCTTTCTTT	CASSPGSFPYTDTEAFF
TRBV24-1	-	TRBJ1-2	-	TGTGCCACCAGTGAAGCCAAAACGAGAGGTGGCTACACCTTC	CATSEAKTRGGYTF
TRBV6-2/TRBV6-3	TRBD1	TRBJ2-7	-	TGTGCCAGCAGTTTGGGTCAGGGGGTATCCGAGCAGTACTTC	CASSLGQGVSEQYF
TRBV29-1	TRBD1	TRBJ2-7	-	TGCAGCGTTGGGACAGGGGGCTCCTACGAGCAGTACTTC	CSVGTGGSYEQYF
TRBV9	TRBD1	TRBJ1-6	once	TGTGCCAGCAGCCCAAACAGGGGATATAATTCACCCCTCCACTTT	CASSPNRGYNSPLHF
TRBV6-5	-	TRBJ2-3	once	TGTGCCAGCAGCCAGGACTATTTAACAGATACGCAGTATTTT	CASSQDYLTDTQYF
TRBV10-3	-	TRBJ1-4	-	TGTGCCATCAGTTCGGGGAACAATGAAAAACTGTTTTTT	CAISSGNNEKLFF
TRBV6-5	-	TRBJ2-3	-	TGTGCCAGCAGTTATGCGGGGGCTAGCACAGATACGCAGTATTTT	CASSYAGASTDTQYF
TRBV5-4	-	TRBJ2-1	-	TGTGCCAGCAGCTTGGGATCAGAACCTTCCTACAATGAGCAGTTCTTC	CASSLGSEPSYNEQFF
TRBV7-8	TRBD1	TRBJ1-2	-	TGTGCCAGCAGCCGACAAGACAGGGGAGGTGGCTACACCTTC	CASSRQDRGGGYTF
TRBV5-6	TRBD1	TRBJ1-3	-	TGTGCCAGCAGCTCCAGGGGGGGAAACACCATATATTTT	CASSSRGGNTIYF
TRBV18	TRBD1	TRBJ2-7	-	TGTGCCAGCTCACCTGCAGGGGGCGCAGGTTACGAGCAGTACTTC	CASSPAGGAGYEQYF
TRBV5-6	TRBD1	TRBJ1-2	once	TGTGCCAGCAGTTTTATCGGACAGGGGGCGCGCGGCTACACCTTC	CASSFIGQGARGYTF
TRBV5-5	TRBD1	TRBJ2-7	-	TGTGCCAGCAGCTTGGGGACAGGGATGGTCGAGCAGTACTTC	CASSLGTGMVEQYF
TRBV28	TRBD1	TRBJ2-1	-	TGTGCCAGCAGTTTAAGACCGGGACAGGGGGAACTTTACAATGAGCAGTTCTTC	CASSLRPGQGELYNEQFF
TRBV5-5	-	TRBJ1-1	-	TGTGCCAGCAGCGATAGGGGACACAACACTGAAGCTTTCTTT	CASSDRGHNTEAFF
TRBV7-2	TRBD2	TRBJ2-1	-	TGTGCCAGCAGCTTAGTAGCGGGAGTAGGGAATGAGCAGTTCTTC	CASSLVAGVGNEQFF
TRBV29-1	-	TRBJ2-3	-	TGCAGCGTTGCAGGAGGGGTGAGCACAGATACGCAGTATTTT	CSVAGGVSTDTQYF
TRBV30	-	TRBJ1-1	-	TGTGCCTGGAGGGGGAAAGGGGGCACTGAAGCTTTCTTT	CAWRGKGGTEAFF
TRBV24-1	TRBD1	TRBJ2-7	-	TGTGCCACCAGTGATTTTTACAGGGGGCGACCATCCTACGAGCAGTACTTC	CATSDFYRGRPSYEQYF
TRBV28	-	TRBJ1-1	once	TGTGCCAGCAGTTCCCGTCCTGCTTTCTTT	CASSSRPAFF
TRBV7-2	TRBD1	TRBJ1-5	-	TGTGCCAGCAGCATGCGGACAGGCTTTATCAATCAGCCCCAGCATTTT	CASSMRTGFINQPQHF
TRBV5-4	-	TRBJ1-3	-	TGTGCCAGCAGCTTGGAGCGTGGAAACACCATATATTTT	CASSLERGNTIYF
TRBV11-2	TRBD1	TRBJ2-3	-	TGTGCCAGCAGCTTACGCCCGACAGGGCAGGTCACAGATACGCAGTATTTT	CASSLRPTGQVTDTQYF
TRBV7-8	-	TRBJ1-5	-	TGTGCCAGCAGCTTAGGCGGGAACTCAATTAATCAGCCCCAGCATTTT	CASSLGGNSINQPQHF
TRBV7-2	-	TRBJ2-5	-	TGTGCCAGCAGCCCAGGCATCGTGGAGACCCAGTACTTC	CASSPGIVETQYF